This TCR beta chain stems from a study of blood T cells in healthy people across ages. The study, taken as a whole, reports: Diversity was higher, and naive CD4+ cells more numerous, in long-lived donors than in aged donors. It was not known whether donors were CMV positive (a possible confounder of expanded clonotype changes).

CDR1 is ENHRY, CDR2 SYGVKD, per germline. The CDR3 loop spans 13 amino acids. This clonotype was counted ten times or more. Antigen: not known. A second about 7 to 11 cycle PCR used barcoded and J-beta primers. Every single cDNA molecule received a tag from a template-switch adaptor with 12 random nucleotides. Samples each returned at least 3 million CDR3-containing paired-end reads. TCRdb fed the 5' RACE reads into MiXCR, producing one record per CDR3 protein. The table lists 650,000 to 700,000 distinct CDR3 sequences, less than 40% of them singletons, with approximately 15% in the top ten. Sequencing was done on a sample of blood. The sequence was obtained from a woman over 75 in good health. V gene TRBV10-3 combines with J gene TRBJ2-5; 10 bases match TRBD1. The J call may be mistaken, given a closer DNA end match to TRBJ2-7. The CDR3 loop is CAISRTGGLEQYF. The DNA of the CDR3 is TGTGCCATCAGTCGGACAGGGGGACTCGAGCAGTACTTC.